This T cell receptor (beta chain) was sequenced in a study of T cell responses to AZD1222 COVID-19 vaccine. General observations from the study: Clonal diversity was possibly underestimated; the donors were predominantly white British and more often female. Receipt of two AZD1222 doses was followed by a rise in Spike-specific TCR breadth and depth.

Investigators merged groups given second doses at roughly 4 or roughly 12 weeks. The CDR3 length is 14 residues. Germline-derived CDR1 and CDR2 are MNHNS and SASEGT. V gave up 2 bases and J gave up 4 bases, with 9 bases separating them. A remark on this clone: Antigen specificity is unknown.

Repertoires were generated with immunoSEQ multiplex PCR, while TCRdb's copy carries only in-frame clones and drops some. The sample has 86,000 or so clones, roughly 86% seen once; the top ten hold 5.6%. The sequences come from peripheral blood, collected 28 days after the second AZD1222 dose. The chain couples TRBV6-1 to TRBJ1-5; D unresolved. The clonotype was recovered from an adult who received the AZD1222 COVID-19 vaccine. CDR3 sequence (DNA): TGTGCCAGCAGTGAAAATGGGGATAATCAGCCCCAGCATTTT. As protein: CASSENGDNQPQHF.